What follows are 20 T cell receptor beta chains derived from one specimen sequenced in a study of graft-versus-host responses after intestinal transplantation. Their antigens are not known. Only in-frame clones appear in the TCRdb table, and some are missing; sequencing was by immunoSEQ multiplex PCR. Here the sample spans fewer than 110,000 clones, approximately 94% being singletons. Sample: unstimulated CD8+ T cells sorted from spleen or lymph node cells, taken before intestinal transplant. These receptors originate from a human donor who received an intestinal transplant.

The chain is built from TRBV5-4 and TRBJ1-6, with D hard to call. From germline, CDR1 is SGHNT and CDR2 YYREEE (reference sequence). Trimming cost V 4 bases and J 10 bases, with 12 bases left between them. The CDR3 consists of 13 residues. This CDR3 is CASSPAEGSPLHF. The CDR3 region has the DNA TGTGCCAGCAGCCCTGCGGAGGGATCACCCCTCCACTTT. The complete variable domain, with remaining parts taken from reference TRBV5-4 and TRBJ1-6, reads ETGVTQSPTHLIKTRGQQVTLRCSSQSGHNTVSWYQQALGQGPQFIFQYYREEENGRGNFPPRFSGLQFPNYSSELNVNALELDDSALYLCASSPAEGSPLHFGNGTRLTVT.

The CDR3 loop reads CASSKDRGVENTEAFF. The CDR3 DNA follows: TGTGCCAGCAGCAAGGACAGGGGTGTGGAGAACACTGAAGCTTTCTTT. The chain has TRBV7-9 and TRBJ1-1; 9 bases are shared with TRBD1. Germline V gene sequence: CDR1 SEHNR, CDR2 FQNEAQ (reference sequence). CDR3 length equals 16 residues. V lost 5 bases and J lost 1; bases outside the gene matches: 8.

The chain uses TRBV4-1 and TRBJ2-5, with 9 bases fitting TRBD1. The length of the CDR3 is 17 residues. CDR1 and CDR2 (germline): MGHRA, YSYEKL. J was trimmed by 4 bases and V by 4 bases; bases with no gene match: 13. The CDR3 sequence: CASSRSTGTGRSETQYF. The DNA for the CDR3 is TGCGCCAGCAGCCGCAGCACCGGGACAGGGCGATCAGAGACCCAGTACTTC.

V usage is TRBV5-4 and J usage is TRBJ1-1; D is possibly TRBD1 (5 bases). There are 13 residues in the CDR3. The ends were cut back, 1 base at V and 4 bases at J, with 8 bases in the middle. Germline loops: CDR1 SGHNT, CDR2 YYREEE (reference sequence). The CDR3 is CASSLLGGTEAFF. As DNA, the CDR3 is TGTGCCAGCAGCTTGTTGGGGGGCACTGAAGCTTTCTTT.

This clone was picked up one time. The V and J genes are TRBV6-5 and TRBJ1-4; no firm D call. Germline CDR1 MNHEY, CDR2 SVGAGI. CDR3 length: 13 residues. Between the trimmed V and J ends, which lost 2 bases and 7 bases, there was a span of 8 bases. CDR3 sequence: CASSYREGEKLFF. The DNA of the CDR3 is TGTGCCAGCAGTTACAGAGAGGGTGAAAAACTGTTTTTT.

The CDR3 nucleotides read TGTGCCAGCAGCTTGTTGGGTACGTCCGATGAGCAGTTCTTC. Amino acids: CASSLLGTSDEQFF. The chain joins TRBV7-6 to TRBJ2-1; D is unclear. This CDR3 region has 14 residues. V gave up 3 bases and J gave up 8 bases, with 14 bases separating them. Germline values: CDR1 SGHVS, CDR2 FNYEAQ.

J is TRBJ2-1 and V is TRBV6-5; 8 nucleotides match TRBD2. The CDR3 is made up of 15 amino acids. Germline V CDR1 and CDR2: MNHEY, SVGAGI. The trim removed 2 bases at V and 8 bases at J, leaving 8 bases unmatched. As DNA, the CDR3 is TGTGCCAGCAGTTACGGGGCGGGGGGACTGGATGAGCAGTTCTTC. It codes for CASSYGAGGLDEQFF.

V and J are TRBV29-1 and TRBJ2-3, with 7 bases lining up with TRBD2. The CDR3 loop spans 18 amino acids. With 4 bases clipped from V and 0 bases from J, the junction kept 16 bases outside the gene matches. Germline-derived CDR1 and CDR2 are SQVTM and ANQGSEA. The CDR3 spells CSVGNRSTGGTSTDTQYF. As DNA, the CDR3 is TGCAGCGTTGGCAATCGAAGCACGGGGGGAACGAGCACAGATACGCAGTATTTT.

This chain connects TRBV6-8 to TRBJ2-7; D is unresolved. CDR1 is MNHGY, CDR2 SAAAGT, per germline. This CDR3 has 16 residues. V was clipped by 7 bases and J by 2 bases, with 21 bases between them. The CDR3, as DNA: TGTGCCAGCAACCCACGATGGGATTCGCAAGCCTACGAGCAGTACTTC. As protein: CASNPRWDSQAYEQYF.

The rearrangement joins TRBV6-5 to TRBJ2-7, with 8 positions matching TRBD2. Germline V gene lookup returns CDR1 MNHEY and CDR2 SVGAGI. The CDR3 loop spans 14 amino acids. V shed 5 bases, J shed 3 bases, and the junction held 6 bases outside the gene matches. This chain's CDR3 is CASSNPGTSYEQYF. CDR3 in DNA: TGTGCCAGCAGTAACCCCGGGACTAGCTACGAGCAGTACTTC.

This chain uses TRBV7-2 with TRBJ2-2, with TRBD1 as a possible D gene (6 bases). The germline V gene encodes CDR1 SGHTA and CDR2 FQGNSA. V lost 6 bases and J lost 6, with 11 bases in between. This CDR3 region has 13 residues. The CDR3 here is CASSPQGPGELFF. CDR3 nucleotides: TGTGCCAGCAGTCCACAGGGTCCCGGGGAGCTGTTTTTT. Supplemented by reference TRBV7-2 and TRBJ2-2, the full variable domain reads GAGVSQSPSNKVTEKGKDVELRCDPISGHTALYWYRQSLGQGLEFLIYFQGNSAPDKSGLPSDRFSAERTGGSVSTLTIQRTQQEDSAVYLCASSPQGPGELFFGEGSRLTVL.

This rearrangement joins TRBV7-6 to TRBJ2-1, with 8 bases matching TRBD1. The V segment lost 5 bases and the J segment 6 bases; nucleotides outside the gene matches: 6. Germline-derived CDR1 and CDR2 are SGHVS and FNYEAQ. This CDR3 region has 14 residues. This CDR3 reads CASSVDRGGNEQFF. The CDR3 bases are TGTGCCAGCAGCGTTGACAGGGGCGGCAATGAGCAGTTCTTC.

This clone was picked up one time. The chain joins TRBV5-1 to TRBJ2-1, with 7 bases that match TRBD2. V gave up 4 bases and J gave up 5 bases; unmatched junction bases: 9. The CDR3 contains 15 residues. Germline lookup yields CDR1 SGHRS and CDR2 YFSETQ. CDR3 loop: CASSPPASGDNEQFF. In DNA, the CDR3 is TGCGCCAGCAGCCCACCGGCTAGCGGAGACAATGAGCAGTTCTTC.

This sequence joins TRBV10-1 and TRBJ1-5, with D uncertain. V lost 6 bases and J lost 3, with 3 bases in between. The CDR3 loop spans 11 amino acids. In germline, CDR1 is WNHNN, CDR2 SYGVQD (reference sequence). The CDR3 here is CASRYNQPQHF. CDR3 DNA sequence: TGCGCCAGCAGGTACAATCAGCCCCAGCATTTT.

The J gene is TRBJ2-5, the V gene TRBV6-1; the match to TRBD2 covers 9 bases. This CDR3 spans 15 amino acids. J was trimmed by 4 bases and V by 6 bases; bases with no gene match: 9. Germline assignment: CDR1 MNHNS and CDR2 SASEGT. The CDR3 region is CASRYAGGTGETQYF. CDR3 coding DNA: TGTGCCAGCAGATACGCGGGAGGGACCGGAGAGACCCAGTACTTC.

A single count supports this clone. The rearrangement links TRBV6-1 to TRBJ2-5; either TRBD1 or TRBD2 may supply D (5 bases each). V was shortened by 3 bases and J by 5 bases, with 16 bases between the two germline ends. This CDR3 spans 15 amino acids. Germline V CDR1 and CDR2: MNHNS, SASEGT. The CDR3 loop is CASSEGRALGETQYF. In DNA form, the CDR3 reads TGTGCCAGCAGTGAGGGACGAGCACTCGGTGAGACCCAGTACTTC.

This chain links TRBV6-5 with TRBJ1-2; TRBD1 is a possible D gene (6 bases). The germline V gene encodes CDR1 MNHEY and CDR2 SVGAGI. The CDR3 is made up of 14 amino acids. Deletions cut 4 bases from V and 3 bases from J, with 12 bases between. The CDR3 loop reads CASSSGAGYYGYTF. The CDR3 DNA is TGTGCCAGCAGTTCAGGGGCGGGCTACTATGGCTACACCTTC.

The chain combines TRBV4-1 with TRBJ2-1; 7 nucleotides line up with TRBD2. The V and J ends lost 3 bases and 7 bases, in that order; junction bases with no gene match: 3. CDR3 length equals 13 residues. The germline gives CDR1 MGHRA, CDR2 YSYEKL. CDR3 bases: TGCGCCAGCAGCCAGGGGGGAGGGAATGAGCAGTTCTTC. It specifies CASSQGGGNEQFF.

This clone was seen a single time. This chain uses TRBV21-1 with TRBJ2-7; the tabulated D call, TRBD1, remains unverified against the DNA. TRBV21-1 is an annotated pseudogene. The CDR3 spans 14 residues. DNA of the CDR3: TGTGCCAGCAGCAAAGAAGGGACAGGGCACGAGCAGTACTTC. This gives the protein CASSKEGTGHEQYF.

This chain connects TRBV15 to TRBJ1-6; a weak D match, TRBD1 (5 bases). CDR1 and CDR2 (germline): LNHNV, YYDKDF (reference sequence). V dropped 1 base and J dropped 5 bases, with 9 bases sitting between them. This CDR3 spans 15 amino acids. The CDR3 nucleotides read TGTGCCACCAGCAGAGGACGACAGAATAATTCACCCCTCCACTTT. This sequence encodes CATSRGRQNNSPLHF. Filled out from reference TRBV15 and TRBJ1-6, the complete variable domain reads DAMVIQNPRYQVTQFGKPVTLSCSQTLNHNVMYWYQQKSSQAPKLLFHYYDKDFNNEADTPDNFQSRRPNTSFCFLDIRSPGLGDTAMYLCATSRGRQNNSPLHFGNGTRLTVT.